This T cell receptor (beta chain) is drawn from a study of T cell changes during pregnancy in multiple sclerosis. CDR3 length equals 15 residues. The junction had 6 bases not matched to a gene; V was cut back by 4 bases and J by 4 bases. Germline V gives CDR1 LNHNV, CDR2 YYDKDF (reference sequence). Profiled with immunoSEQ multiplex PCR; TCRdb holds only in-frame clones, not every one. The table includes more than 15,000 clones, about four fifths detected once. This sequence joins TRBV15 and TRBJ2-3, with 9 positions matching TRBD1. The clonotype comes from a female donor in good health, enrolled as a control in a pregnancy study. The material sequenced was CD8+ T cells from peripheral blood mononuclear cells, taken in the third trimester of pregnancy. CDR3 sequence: CATSISRQGADTQYF. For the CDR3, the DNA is TGTGCCACCAGCATTTCGAGACAGGGGGCAGATACGCAGTATTTT.